The 17 T cell receptor beta chains presented below share a single source sample, sequenced in a study of CD4 T cells in relation to SARS-CoV-2 and coronaviruses. CD4+ T cells from unexposed donors were obtained before the COVID-19 pandemic (2011-2018). The cells were cultured for approximately 10 days before CD4+ T cells were isolated. These receptors have no identified antigens. TCRdb's table, derived via immunoSEQ multiplex PCR, lists solely in-frame clones and lacks some. The top ten clones hold about a fifth of a sample with 24,000 or so clones, 76% of them seen once. The specimen sequenced was CD4+ T cells from PBMCs, cultured in vitro. The receptors derive from a human donor in good health.

The chain is built from TRBV18 and TRBJ1-3; TRBD1 agrees at 7 bases. The germline V gene has CDR1 KGHSH and CDR2 LQKENI. The length of the CDR3 is 14 residues. The V and J ends lost 4 bases and 8 bases, in that order; junction bases with no gene match: 8. CDR3 DNA: TGTGCCAGCTCACGGGACAGAACGTCGGACACCATATATTTT. Protein product: CASSRDRTSDTIYF. The full variable domain, with the rest looked up from reference TRBV18 and TRBJ1-3, is NAGVMQNPRHLVRRRGQEARLRCSPMKGHSHVYWYRQLPEEGLKFMVYLQKENIIDESGMPKERFSAEFPKEGPSILRIQQVVRGDSAAYFCASSRDRTSDTIYFGEGSWLTVV.

This CDR3 is CASSPPQQPLYF. The DNA of the CDR3 is TGTGCCAGCTCACCACCTCAACAGCCATTGTACTTC. The chain couples TRBV18 to TRBJ2-5; unclear D gene. V was shortened by 0 bases and J by 13 bases, with 12 bases between the two germline ends. Per germline, CDR1 KGHSH and CDR2 LQKENI. CDR3 size: 12 residues.

This clone was observed a handful of times. V is TRBV7-2 and J is TRBJ1-6, with D possibly being TRBD1 (5 bases). The germline V and J ends were trimmed by 5 bases and 7 bases, with 18 bases remaining between them. Looked up from germline, CDR1 is SGHTA and CDR2 is FQGNSA. The CDR3 extends over 16 amino acids. As DNA, the CDR3 is TGTGCCAGCAGCCCCCCTGGAGGCCGGGGGAATTCACCCCTCCACTTT. Translating it yields CASSPPGGRGNSPLHF.

This clone was seen a handful of times. The chain uses TRBV7-9 and TRBJ1-1; tentative D call: TRBD1 (6 bases). The CDR3 has 14 amino acids. V was trimmed by 1 base and J by 1 base, leaving 7 bases between them. Per the germline V gene, CDR1 is SEHNR and CDR2 is FQNEAQ (reference sequence). DNA of the CDR3: TGTGCCAGCAGCTTAGAACAGGGGAACACTGAAGCTTTCTTT. Amino acid sequence: CASSLEQGNTEAFF.

A few counts support this clone. The rearrangement uses TRBV9 and TRBJ2-2, with 7 bases identical to TRBD1. This CDR3 contains 14 residues. After removal of 1 base from V and 6 bases from J, the junction contained 3 bases not matched to a gene. Germline V gene lookup returns CDR1 SGDLS and CDR2 YYNGEE. The CDR3 protein is CASSVMTGSGELFF. CDR3 bases: TGTGCCAGCAGCGTAATGACAGGGTCCGGGGAGCTGTTTTTT. The whole variable domain, remainder taken from reference TRBV9 and TRBJ2-2, is DSGVTQTPKHLITATGQRVTLRCSPRSGDLSVYWYQQSLDQGLQFLIQYYNGEERAKGNILERFSAQQFPDLHSELNLSSLELGDSALYFCASSVMTGSGELFFGEGSRLTVL.

The CDR3 coding sequence is TGCGCCAGCAGCTTTCAAGAGACCCAGTACTTC. Translated: CASSFQETQYF. The chain combines TRBV5-1 with TRBJ2-5, with D unresolved. From germline, CDR1 is SGHRS and CDR2 YFSETQ. The ends were cut back, 2 bases at V and 2 bases at J, with 1 base in the middle. This CDR3 comprises 11 residues. Full variable domain (missing parts from reference TRBV5-1 and TRBJ2-5): KAGVTQTPRYLIKTRGQQVTLSCSPISGHRSVSWYQQTPGQGLQFLFEYFSETQRNKGNFPGRFSGRQFSNSRSEMNVSTLELGDSALYLCASSFQETQYFGPGTRLLVL.

The CDR3 reads CASSPGTSSDEQFF. The CDR3 DNA is TGTGCCAGCAGTCCCGGGACTAGCAGCGATGAGCAGTTCTTC. The J gene is TRBJ2-1, the V gene TRBV6-2 or TRBV6-3; 9 positions agree with TRBD2. There are 14 residues in the CDR3. The V and J ends lost 5 bases and 8 bases, in that order; junction bases with no gene match: 7. The germline V gene encodes CDR1 MNHEY and CDR2 SVGEGT.

This chain links TRBV5-1 with TRBJ2-2; 9 bases are shared with TRBD1. Germline CDR1 is SGHRS and CDR2 is YFSETQ. Trimming removed 4 bases from V and 3 bases from J; junction bases left unmatched: 16. CDR3 length equals 19 residues. Here the CDR3 DNA reads TGCGCCAGCAGCAAATCGGGACAGGGAGGCCAGTGGGACACCGGGGAGCTGTTTTTT. Protein: CASSKSGQGGQWDTGELFF.

The DNA of the CDR3 is TGTGCCAGCAGCCCGAAGCGGCAAGCTTTCTTT. It specifies CASSPKRQAFF. The chain is built from TRBV11-2 and TRBJ1-1; no reliable D call. Germline CDR1 and CDR2: SGHAT and FQNNGV. CDR3 size: 11 residues. With 5 bases removed from V and 9 bases from J, the gap between germline ends came to 10 bases. The entire variable domain, with the rest obtained from reference TRBV11-2 and TRBJ1-1, is as follows: EAGVAQSPRYKIIEKRQSVAFWCNPISGHATLYWYQQILGQGPKLLIQFQNNGVVDDSQLPKDRFSAERLKGVDSTLKIQPAKLEDSAVYLCASSPKRQAFFGQGTRLTVV.

V gene TRBV9 combines with J gene TRBJ2-5; the D is unclear. The CDR3 contains 13 residues. V lost 2 bases and J 1 base, leaving 6 bases between the germline ends. The germline V gene has CDR1 SGDLS and CDR2 YYNGEE. The CDR3, as DNA: TGTGCCAGCAGCGTGGCTTTCCAAGAGACCCAGTACTTC. Amino acids: CASSVAFQETQYF. The variable domain in full, completed from reference TRBV9 and TRBJ2-5, reads DSGVTQTPKHLITATGQRVTLRCSPRSGDLSVYWYQQSLDQGLQFLIQYYNGEERAKGNILERFSAQQFPDLHSELNLSSLELGDSALYFCASSVAFQETQYFGPGTRLLVL.

The chain's CDR3 is CASTSGGTQGEQYF. For the CDR3, the DNA is TGTGCCAGTACCTCTGGGGGGACGCAGGGGGAGCAGTACTTC. The chain has TRBV19 and TRBJ2-7; D may be TRBD1 or TRBD2 (6 bases each). The CDR3 is made up of 14 amino acids. CDR1 is LNHDA and CDR2 is SQIVND in the germline V gene (reference sequence). V lost 7 bases and J lost 7, with 20 bases in between.

This clone was counted between two and nine times. This chain connects TRBV19 to TRBJ1-5; D ambiguous. The V end was cut by 6 bases, the J end by 7 bases, with 19 bases between. CDR3 length equals 15 residues. Germline V gene sequence: CDR1 LNHDA, CDR2 SQIVND (reference sequence). The CDR3 reads CASRTGPGFEQPQHF. The CDR3 DNA reads TGTGCCAGTAGGACCGGGCCCGGATTTGAACAGCCCCAGCATTTT.

The V gene is TRBV4-2, the J gene TRBJ1-1; D gene unclear. The germline CDR1 and CDR2 sequences are LGHNA and YNFKEQ. V was clipped by 1 base and J by 2 bases, with 8 bases between them. This CDR3 is built from 14 residues. The CDR3 loop is CASSQVFRNTEAFF. The CDR3 DNA reads as TGTGCCAGCAGCCAAGTCTTCAGAAACACTGAAGCTTTCTTT.

CDR3 in DNA: TGCAGTGCTAGTAACGGACCTAACTATGGCTACACCTTC. Amino acids: CSASNGPNYGYTF. V gene TRBV20-1 combines with J gene TRBJ1-2; no reliable D call. The CDR3 is 13 residues long. Germline V gene lookup returns CDR1 DFQATT and CDR2 SNEGSKA (reference sequence). V lost 3 bases to trimming and J lost 0 bases, with 8 bases between them.

The V and J genes are TRBV19 and TRBJ1-3; D is ambiguous. CDR1 and CDR2 (germline): LNHDA, SQIVND (reference sequence). The CDR3 extends over 16 amino acids. The germline V and J ends were trimmed by 7 bases and 2 bases, with 18 bases remaining between them. The CDR3 loop is CASTHLAGKTGNTIYF. The CDR3 coding sequence is TGTGCCAGTACCCATCTAGCGGGAAAAACTGGAAACACCATATATTTT.

V and J are TRBV29-1 and TRBJ1-1; weak D call: TRBD1 (5 bases). Trimming removed 1 base from V and 2 bases from J, with 11 bases in between. The germline gives CDR1 SQVTM, CDR2 ANQGSEA. The CDR3 is 14 residues long. The CDR3 DNA reads TGCAGCGTTGAAGTCGGAAGGGGCAACACTGAAGCTTTCTTT. It codes for CSVEVGRGNTEAFF.

The V and J genes are TRBV4-3 and TRBJ1-3; 7 nucleotides align to TRBD1. Trimming at V came to 1 base and at J to 4 bases, leaving 4 bases not matched to a gene. The CDR3 extends over 15 amino acids. Looked up from germline, CDR1 is LGHNA and CDR2 is YSLEER. CDR3 loop: CASSQGNRGGNTIYF. CDR3 in DNA: TGCGCCAGCAGCCAAGGAAACAGGGGAGGAAACACCATATATTTT.